These T cell receptor beta chains were read from a single sample in a study of T cells in Graves' hyperthyroidism and ophthalmopathy. TCRdb re-called the multiplex PCR reads with MiXCR, one entry per CDR3 protein. This table has fewer than 850,000 distinct CDR3 sequences, 17% appearing once. Sequencing used blood. The origin of the receptors is a man aged 50 or older with Graves' hyperthyroidism. CDR3s include the opening cysteine and the closing phenylalanine or tryptophan. The D gene is left open where the match is weak. Size tells how often a clone was seen (once, few, many) or the class of an expanded clone, and some rows leave it out.

d_gene,v_gene,abundance,j_gene,CDR3aa,CDR3nt
TRBD2,TRBV10-2,NA,TRBJ2-2,CASMEGLAGYDTGELFF,TGCGCCAGCATGGAGGGACTAGCGGGATATGACACCGGGGAGCTGTTTTTT
NA,TRBV7-2,many,TRBJ2-3,CASRRDRAYTDTQYF,TGTGCCAGCAGGCGAGACAGAGCTTACACAGATACGCAGTATTTT
NA,TRBV5-4,few,TRBJ2-1,CASTLGGRWAYNEQFF,TGTGCCAGCACCCTGGGGGGCAGGTGGGCCTACAATGAGCAGTTCTTC
NA,TRBV15,few,TRBJ2-5,CATSRGMGGRETQYF,TGTGCCACCAGCAGAGGGATGGGGGGAAGAGAGACCCAGTACTTC
TRBD2,TRBV20-1,many,TRBJ2-7,CSKATGGSRNEQYF,TGCAGTAAGGCCACGGGCGGGAGTAGGAACGAGCAGTACTTC
NA,TRBV15,many,TRBJ2-3,CATSRGDTKNTDTQYF,TGTGCCACCAGCAGGGGGGACACGAAAAACACAGATACGCAGTATTTT
NA,TRBV6-2/TRBV6-3,many,TRBJ2-2,CASSYLPGELFF,TGTGCCAGCAGTTACCTCCCCGGGGAGCTGTTTTTT
NA,TRBV7-6,NA,TRBJ2-1,CASSLLEAYNEQFF,TGTGCCAGCAGCTTACTAGAGGCATACAATGAGCAGTTCTTC
NA,TRBV5-1,few,TRBJ2-1,CASSRDSSLNGRGLNEQFF,TGCGCCAGCAGCCGTGACAGCTCCTTAAACGGGCGGGGTCTCAATGAGCAGTTCTTC
TRBD2,TRBV20-1,few,TRBJ2-2,CSARDYANTGELFF,TGCAGTGCTCGGGACTATGCTAACACCGGGGAGCTGTTTTTT
TRBD1,TRBV30,few,TRBJ1-1,CAWSVQGGNTEAFF,TGTGCCTGGAGTGTACAGGGGGGAAACACTGAAGCTTTCTTT
TRBD1,TRBV18,many,TRBJ2-3,CASSPGQGAADTQYF,TGTGCCAGCTCACCGGGACAGGGGGCCGCAGATACGCAGTATTTT
NA,TRBV7-9,NA,TRBJ2-7,CASSLGVGLYYEQYF,TGTGCCAGCAGCTTAGGGGTAGGACTTTACTACGAGCAGTACTTC
NA,TRBV7-2,NA,TRBJ2-7,CASSLGLRGRISYEQYF,TGTGCCAGCAGCTTAGGATTACGCGGACGTATTTCCTACGAGCAGTACTTC
NA,TRBV5-4,few,TRBJ2-3,CASSLARQITDTQYF,TGTGCCAGCAGCTTGGCCAGACAGATCACAGATACGCAGTATTTT
NA,TRBV9,few,TRBJ1-1,CASSASGSATEAFF,TGTGCCAGCAGCGCTTCGGGGTCCGCGACTGAAGCTTTCTTT
TRBD1,TRBV7-9,many,TRBJ2-2,CASSPKTGVGELFF,TGTGCCAGCAGCCCGAAGACAGGGGTCGGGGAGCTGTTTTTT
TRBD2,TRBV19,NA,TRBJ2-5,CASSLTSGGTQYF,TGTGCCAGTAGCCTGACTAGCGGAGGGACCCAGTACTTC
TRBD1,TRBV7-3,many,TRBJ1-2,CASSLSPGKGASGYTF,TGTGCCAGCAGCTTAAGCCCCGGGAAGGGGGCGAGTGGCTACACCTTC
NA,TRBV28,many,TRBJ1-3,CASSLPTHSGNTIYF,TGTGCCAGCAGTCTTCCCACCCACTCTGGAAACACCATATATTTT
TRBD1,TRBV20-1,many,TRBJ1-5,CSAEPGTGAIKPQHF,TGCAGTGCTGAACCCGGGACAGGGGCTATCAAGCCCCAGCATTTT
TRBD1,TRBV20-1,many,TRBJ1-5,CSAKTGGQPQHF,TGCAGTGCGAAGACAGGGGGTCAGCCCCAGCATTTT
TRBD2,TRBV6-2/TRBV6-3,NA,TRBJ2-1,CASSYSGRFDEQFF,TGTGCCAGCAGTTACAGCGGGAGGTTCGATGAGCAGTTCTTC
NA,TRBV5-5,NA,TRBJ1-2,CASSLIGQTNYGYTF,TGTGCCAGCAGCTTGATAGGACAGACTAACTATGGCTACACCTTC
TRBD1,TRBV6-6,NA,TRBJ1-6,CASSYSRDRDNSPLHF,TGTGCCAGCAGTTACAGCCGGGACAGGGATAATTCACCCCTCCACTTT
TRBD2,TRBV24-1,few,TRBJ2-1,CATSDPGLADFYNEQFF,TGTGCCACCAGTGACCCGGGACTAGCGGACTTCTACAATGAGCAGTTCTTC
TRBD2,TRBV11-2,NA,TRBJ2-1,CASSFGTSGPYNEQFF,TGTGCCAGCAGCTTCGGGACTAGCGGGCCCTACAATGAGCAGTTCTTC
NA,TRBV14,many,TRBJ2-3,CASRPTDTDTQYF,TGTGCCAGCAGACCGACAGACACAGATACGCAGTATTTT
NA,TRBV15,NA,TRBJ2-7,CATSRDDTGGYYEQYF,TGTGCCACCAGCAGAGATGACACGGGCGGATACTACGAGCAGTACTTC
NA,TRBV27,NA,TRBJ1-5,CASSLLDNQPQHF,TGTGCCAGCAGTTTACTGGACAATCAGCCCCAGCATTTT
NA,TRBV7-2,NA,TRBJ1-2,CASSSRQGQGGYTF,TGTGCCAGCAGCTCTCGGCAGGGTCAGGGTGGCTACACCTTC
NA,TRBV28,once,TRBJ2-7,CASSSRRTGDPRQYF,TGTGCCAGCAGTTCCCGGAGGACGGGAGACCCACGGCAGTACTTC
NA,TRBV5-1,once,TRBJ1-4,CASSLQQANEKLFF,TGCGCCAGCAGCTTGCAACAGGCTAATGAAAAACTGTTTTTT
NA,TRBV14,many,TRBJ2-6,CASSQDRLRYSGANVLTF,TGTGCCAGCAGCCAAGATCGTTTACGTTATTCTGGGGCCAACGTCCTGACTTTC
TRBD2,TRBV11-2,many,TRBJ2-7,CASSLIILAGVREQYF,TGTGCCAGCAGCTTAATAATTCTAGCGGGAGTGAGAGAGCAGTACTTC
TRBD1,TRBV7-2,few,TRBJ2-1,CASSPDRIRVNEQFF,TGTGCCAGCAGCCCGGACAGGATTAGGGTCAATGAGCAGTTCTTC
NA,TRBV28,many,TRBJ2-1,CASSPNYYSYNEQFF,TGTGCCAGCAGCCCCAACTACTACTCCTACAATGAGCAGTTCTTC
TRBD1,TRBV6-5,many,TRBJ2-2,CASSYGQGAYTGELFF,TGTGCCAGCAGTTACGGACAGGGGGCATACACCGGGGAGCTGTTTTTT
NA,TRBV28,few,TRBJ1-5,CASRPKYSNQPQHF,TGTGCCAGCAGACCGAAATATAGCAATCAGCCCCAGCATTTT
NA,TRBV3-1,many,TRBJ2-3,CASSQDWADTQYF,TGTGCCAGCAGCCAAGATTGGGCAGATACGCAGTATTTT
NA,TRBV28,few,TRBJ1-3,CASGSSPGVVSGNTIYF,TGTGCCAGCGGTTCCTCTCCGGGGGTGGTCTCTGGAAACACCATATATTTT
TRBD2,TRBV2,many,TRBJ2-3,CASIPGLAEDPDTQYF,TGTGCCAGCATCCCCGGTCTAGCGGAGGATCCAGATACGCAGTATTTT
TRBD2,TRBV29-1,many,TRBJ2-7,CSVGGTSGSYEQYF,TGCAGCGTTGGCGGGACTAGCGGGAGTTACGAGCAGTACTTC
TRBD1,TRBV4-1,NA,TRBJ1-1,CASSQLTGGSLMSTEAFF,TGCGCCAGCAGCCAACTTACAGGGGGTTCCCTAATGAGCACTGAAGCTTTCTTT
TRBD2,TRBV24-1,many,TRBJ2-5,CATSDSLGLAGAQETQYF,TGTGCCACCAGTGATAGCCTGGGACTAGCGGGAGCTCAAGAGACCCAGTACTTC